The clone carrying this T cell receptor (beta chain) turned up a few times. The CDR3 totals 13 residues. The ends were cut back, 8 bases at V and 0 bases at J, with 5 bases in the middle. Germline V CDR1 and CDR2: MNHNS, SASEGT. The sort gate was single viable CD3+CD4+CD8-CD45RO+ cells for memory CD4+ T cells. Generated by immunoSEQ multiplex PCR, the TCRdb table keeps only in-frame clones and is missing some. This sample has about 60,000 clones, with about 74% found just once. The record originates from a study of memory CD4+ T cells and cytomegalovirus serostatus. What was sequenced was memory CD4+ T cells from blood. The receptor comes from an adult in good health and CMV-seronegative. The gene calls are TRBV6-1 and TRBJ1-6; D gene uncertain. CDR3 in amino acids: CASLSSYNSPLHF. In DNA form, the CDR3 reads TGTGCCAGCTTGAGCTCCTATAATTCACCCCTCCACTTT.